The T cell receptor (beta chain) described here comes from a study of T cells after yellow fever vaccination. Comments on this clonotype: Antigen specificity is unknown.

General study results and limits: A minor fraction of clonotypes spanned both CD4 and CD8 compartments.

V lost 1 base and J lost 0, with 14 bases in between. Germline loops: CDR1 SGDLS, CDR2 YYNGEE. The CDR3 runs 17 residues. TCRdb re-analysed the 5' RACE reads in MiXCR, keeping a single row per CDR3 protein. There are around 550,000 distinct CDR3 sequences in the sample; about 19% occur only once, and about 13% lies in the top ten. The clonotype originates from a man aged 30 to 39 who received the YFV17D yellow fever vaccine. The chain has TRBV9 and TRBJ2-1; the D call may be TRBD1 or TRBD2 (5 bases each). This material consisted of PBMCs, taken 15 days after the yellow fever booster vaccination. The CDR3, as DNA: TGTGCCAGCAGCGTATTGGCCGGGACCGGCTCCTACAATGAGCAGTTCTTC. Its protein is CASSVLAGTGSYNEQFF.